Included here is one T cell receptor (beta chain) sequence, with context. Antigen: not known. It was cDNA, reverse transcribed from extracted RNA, that served as the sequencing template. Generated by immunoSEQ multiplex PCR, the TCRdb table keeps only in-frame clones and is missing some. The sample yields more than 150,000 clones, approximately 50% seen once. Sample treatment: oral pan-JAK inhibitor, 5-10 mg twice daily. This sample was taken from a study of CD8+ T cells in alopecia areata. The CDR3 is 13 residues long. Germline CDR1 LNHDA, CDR2 SQIVND (reference sequence). V lost 6 bases to trimming and J lost 0 bases, with 5 bases between them. Study-wide results and caveats: Relative to mice, TCR sharing across patients was less clear, a difference possibly HLA-related. Scalp clonality, together with expanded CD8+ clones among the top 100, fell significantly with tofacitinib.

The sequence was obtained from a human donor with alopecia areata. The sequences come from CD8+ T cells sorted from blood, collected at roughly week 52, from a patient treated with tofacitinib. V gene TRBV19 combines with J gene TRBJ2-2, with D unclear. CDR3 loop: CASRYPNTGELFF. In DNA form, the CDR3 reads TGTGCCAGTAGGTACCCGAACACCGGGGAGCTGTTTTTT.